This T cell receptor (beta chain) was identified in a study of blood T cells in healthy people across ages. V shed 3 bases and J 5 bases; nucleotides not matched to a gene: 5. Germline V lookup: CDR1 SQVTM, CDR2 ANQGSEA. The CDR3 runs 13 residues. Next came a second PCR, run for roughly 6 to 11 cycles, which used a sample-barcoded 5' primer along with a J-beta primer mix. TCRdb recomputed calls from the 5' RACE reads with MiXCR, one row per CDR3 protein. The repertoire consists of 730,000 or so distinct CDR3 sequences, with over 40% occurring once and the leading ten covering about 32%. Study-wide results and caveats: Per million T cells, TCR beta diversity dropped roughly linearly as age increased.

This clonotype was recorded at least ten times. Its antigen remains unidentified. This clonotype was sampled from an elderly man in good health. What was sequenced was blood. The rearrangement links TRBV29-1 to TRBJ2-5; 8 positions match TRBD1. The CDR3, as DNA: TGCAGCGTTGAGGGCAGGGGGCGTGAGACCCAGTACTTC. This codes for CSVEGRGRETQYF.